This T cell receptor beta chain emerged from a study of beta chain features in type 1 diabetes. This clone was detected a few times. Its antigen is not identified. The CDR3 totals 14 residues. CDR1 is SGHTS, CDR2 YDEGEE, per germline. V dropped 5 bases and J dropped 6; count of bases not matched to a gene: 10. As every portion of the isolated RNA was reverse transcribed, the sequencing read expressed TCRB transcripts. The method was immunoSEQ multiplex PCR; TCRdb's version includes in-frame clones alone and lacks a portion of them. Found here are 900,000 or so clones, roughly 15% of them singletons; the top ten hold about 0.02%. All sorted populations exceeded 98% purity. Study-wide findings and caveats: People with Type 1 diabetes carried modestly yet significantly shorter TCRB CDR3s in all four CD4+ subsets.

The sequenced material came from naive CD4+ T cells from blood. V gene TRBV5-8 combines with J gene TRBJ2-7; 8 bases align to TRBD2. The clonotype comes from a woman aged 18-30 years in good health. The CDR3 DNA reads as TGTGCCAGCAGGAGCTACAGCGGGAGTGGCGAGCAGTACTTC. It codes for CASRSYSGSGEQYF.